The 32 T cell receptor beta chains below all came from one sample that was sequenced in a study of siplizumab effects on memory and regulatory T cells. The method was immunoSEQ multiplex PCR; TCRdb's version includes in-frame clones alone and lacks a portion of them. The table shows some 100,000 clones, with approximately 97% occurring only once. Sequences were obtained from naive CD4+ T cells sorted from blood. The receptors shown here come from a human donor in good health.

A single count supports this clone. The genes are TRBV7-9 and TRBJ2-3, with 10 bases that match TRBD1. This CDR3 has 16 residues. Per germline, CDR1 SEHNR and CDR2 FQNEAQ (reference sequence). The ends lost 2 bases at V and 3 bases at J; junction bases unmatched: 5. The CDR3 nucleotides read TGTGCCAGCAGCTTAAAGGGGGACAGGGGTACAGATACGCAGTATTTT. This sequence encodes CASSLKGDRGTDTQYF.

The chain employs TRBV5-1 and TRBJ1-3; 7 bases line up with TRBD1. The CDR3 length is 15 residues. Germline CDR1 reads SGHRS; CDR2 reads YFSETQ. The V and J ends lost 4 bases and 0 bases, in that order; junction bases with no gene match: 4. CDR3 amino acids: CASSTGALSGNTIYF. In DNA form, the CDR3 reads TGCGCCAGCAGCACAGGGGCCCTCTCTGGAAACACCATATATTTT.

The chain carries TRBV9 and TRBJ2-1; possibly TRBD2 for D (7 bases). CDR3 size: 15 residues. Germline lookup yields CDR1 SGDLS and CDR2 YYNGEE. V lost 0 bases to trimming and J lost 2 bases, with 9 bases between them. The CDR3 region is CASSVAGGPYNEQFF. The CDR3 nucleotides read TGTGCCAGCAGCGTAGCGGGGGGCCCCTACAATGAGCAGTTCTTC.

J is TRBJ1-5 and V is TRBV28; no reliable D call. CDR1 is MDHEN and CDR2 is SYDVKM in the germline V gene. The CDR3 length is 13 residues. The V and J ends lost 8 bases and 7 bases respectively, with 15 bases between them. CDR3 DNA: TGTGCCAGCTGGGCCGAAACGGGGCAGCCCCAGCATTTT. It translates to CASWAETGQPQHF.

This chain links TRBV6-6 with TRBJ2-3, with 7 bases matching TRBD1. V shed 6 bases and J 4 bases; nucleotides not matched to a gene: 4. CDR1 is MNHNY, CDR2 SVGAGI, per germline (reference sequence). The CDR3 consists of 13 residues. As DNA, the CDR3 is TGTGCCAGCAGATTCGACAGGGCAGATACGCAGTATTTT. Its protein product is CASRFDRADTQYF.

V usage is TRBV6-1 and J usage is TRBJ1-3; D is uncertain. Germline V gives CDR1 MNHNS, CDR2 SASEGT. The length of the CDR3 is 10 residues. The V end was cut by 8 bases, the J end by 6 bases, with 5 bases between. This CDR3 is CASYTNTIYF. The CDR3 nucleotides read TGTGCCAGCTATACAAACACCATATATTTT.

V gene TRBV4-1 combines with J gene TRBJ1-1; the match to TRBD1 covers 7 bases. The V gene's germline CDR1 is MGHRA and CDR2 YSYEKL. V dropped 0 bases and J dropped 7; count of bases not matched to a gene: 11. CDR3 length equals 16 residues. This CDR3 is CASSQDRGKGAIEAFF. DNA of the CDR3: TGCGCCAGCAGCCAAGATAGGGGTAAGGGGGCAATTGAAGCTTTCTTT.

This sequence joins TRBV10-3 and TRBJ2-1; D might be TRBD2 (6 bases). The germline CDR1 and CDR2 sequences are ENHRY and SYGVKD. This CDR3 comprises 14 residues. Trimming removed 6 bases from V and 6 bases from J, with 15 bases in between. The chain's CDR3 is CAIRAPGAFNEQFF. CDR3 bases: TGTGCCATCAGGGCCCCGGGAGCTTTCAATGAGCAGTTCTTC.

The table lists this clone with a few counts. The chain recombines TRBV7-9 with TRBJ2-4; maybe TRBD1 (6 bases). The V gene lost 4 bases and the J gene lost 0 bases, with 13 bases spanning the gap. There are 16 residues in the CDR3. From germline, CDR1 is SEHNR and CDR2 FQNEAQ (reference sequence). The CDR3 loop is CASSSRTELAKNIQYF. CDR3 in DNA: TGTGCCAGCAGCTCTCGGACAGAGCTAGCCAAAAACATTCAGTACTTC.

This chain joins TRBV6-5 and TRBJ1-2; 7 bases align to TRBD1. The germline gives CDR1 MNHEY, CDR2 SVGAGI. The CDR3 length is 13 residues. The J segment lost 2 bases and the V segment lost 6 bases, leaving 3 bases of the junction unmatched. This CDR3 reads CASRGTANYGYTF. The CDR3 bases are TGTGCCAGCAGAGGGACAGCGAACTATGGCTACACCTTC.

This rearrangement joins TRBV10-3 to TRBJ1-1; 8 bases are shared with TRBD1. Germline V CDR1 and CDR2: ENHRY, SYGVKD. Unmatched junction bases numbered 14, after V lost 11 bases and J lost 6 bases. CDR3 size: 14 residues. CDR3 DNA sequence: TGTGCCCTTCGGGACAGGCTCGAGTTGGCTGAAGCTTTCTTT. Translating gives CALRDRLELAEAFF.

The chain couples TRBV19 to TRBJ1-1; D unresolved. CDR1 is LNHDA and CDR2 is SQIVND in the germline V gene (reference sequence). The V and J ends lost 7 bases and 6 bases respectively, with 12 bases between them. The CDR3 totals 12 residues. CDR3 residues: CASKPPRAEAFF. CDR3 bases: TGTGCCAGTAAACCACCCCGTGCTGAAGCTTTCTTT.

The chain is built from TRBV15 and TRBJ1-6; D not resolved. This CDR3 has 14 residues. V lost 3 bases and J 7 bases, leaving 10 bases between the germline ends. Germline lookup yields CDR1 LNHNV and CDR2 YYDKDF (reference sequence). The CDR3 nucleotides read TGTGCCACCAGCAGTATGGGTGGCAATTCACCCCTCCACTTT. Encoded protein: CATSSMGGNSPLHF.

The chain links TRBV5-1 to TRBJ1-1, with TRBD1 as a possible D gene (5 bases). V was clipped by 0 bases and J by 6 bases, with 9 bases between them. The CDR3 sequence is 13 residues long. Looked up from germline, CDR1 is SGHRS and CDR2 is YFSETQ. CDR3 in amino acids: CASSLAGVSEAFF. The DNA for the CDR3 is TGCGCCAGCAGCTTGGCGGGGGTCTCTGAAGCTTTCTTT.

The chain recombines TRBV28 with TRBJ2-1; 11 bases match TRBD2. Germline V gene lookup returns CDR1 MDHEN and CDR2 SYDVKM. The CDR3 is 15 residues long. V trimming: 5 bases; J trimming: 7 bases; junction bases outside the gene matches: 7. The CDR3 is CASSTIAGGLNEQFF. The DNA of the CDR3 is TGTGCCAGCAGTACCATAGCGGGGGGGCTTAATGAGCAGTTCTTC.

This chain joins TRBV18 and TRBJ1-2, with 7 positions matching TRBD1. This CDR3 region has 13 residues. The germline V gene has CDR1 KGHSH and CDR2 LQKENI. V lost 3 bases, J lost 3 bases, and 1 base stayed unmatched. Here the CDR3 reads CASSPGTDYGYTF. The CDR3 DNA is TGTGCCAGCTCACCCGGGACAGACTATGGCTACACCTTC.

The V call is TRBV29-1, the J call TRBJ2-7; the D gene is possibly TRBD1 (6 bases). Germline V gives CDR1 SQVTM, CDR2 ANQGSEA. CDR3 length equals 11 residues. The ends were cut back, 6 bases at V and 4 bases at J, with 10 bases in the middle. The CDR3 loop is CSVVDSYEQYF. DNA for the CDR3: TGCAGCGTAGTGGACAGTTACGAGCAGTACTTC.

The chain uses TRBV7-3 and TRBJ2-2; 11 positions agree with TRBD1. The CDR3 has 16 residues. Losses at the gene ends were 5 bases for V and 4 bases for J; bases not matched to a gene: 6. Germline V gene data show CDR1 as SGHTA and CDR2 as FQGTGA. This CDR3 reads CASSRGQGAPTGELFF. Here the CDR3 DNA reads TGTGCCAGCAGCCGAGGACAGGGGGCGCCCACCGGGGAGCTGTTTTTT.

This chain uses TRBV28 with TRBJ1-4; D call uncertain. Trimming left V 2 bases short and J 9 bases short, with 7 bases between. This CDR3 spans 12 amino acids. Germline lookup yields CDR1 MDHEN and CDR2 SYDVKM. CDR3 DNA: TGTGCCAGCAGTTTAGAAGCCCAAAAACTGTTTTTT. It specifies CASSLEAQKLFF.

The chain is built from TRBV9 and TRBJ1-6; tentative D call: TRBD1 (5 bases). Germline assignment: CDR1 SGDLS and CDR2 YYNGEE. Trimming shortened V by 3 bases and J by 0 bases, and 10 bases separated the two germline ends. The CDR3 sequence is 16 residues long. The CDR3 coding sequence is TGTGCCAGCAGCGGGGGACGGAGCTCCTATAATTCACCCCTCCACTTT. Protein product: CASSGGRSSYNSPLHF. The full variable domain, its missing parts supplied by reference TRBV9 and TRBJ1-6, is DSGVTQTPKHLITATGQRVTLRCSPRSGDLSVYWYQQSLDQGLQFLIQYYNGEERAKGNILERFSAQQFPDLHSELNLSSLELGDSALYFCASSGGRSSYNSPLHFGNGTRLTVT.

The chain is built from TRBV9 and TRBJ2-1, with unresolved D. V shed 1 base and J shed 7 bases, with 15 bases lying between them. CDR1 SGDLS and CDR2 YYNGEE come from the germline V gene. The CDR3 is made up of 15 amino acids. This CDR3 is CASSVSLNRVNEQFF. CDR3 DNA: TGTGCCAGCAGCGTATCCCTTAATCGGGTTAATGAGCAGTTCTTC.

The rearrangement links TRBV29-1 to TRBJ1-2; 10 bases are a match to TRBD1. After removal of 5 bases from V and 8 bases from J, the junction contained 11 bases not matched to a gene. The length of the CDR3 is 14 residues. Germline CDR1 SQVTM, CDR2 ANQGSEA. In nucleotides, the CDR3 is TGCAGCGTTCTTGACAGGGGGCAGGGATCGGGCTACACCTTC. This gives the protein CSVLDRGQGSGYTF.

V and J are TRBV2 and TRBJ1-6; a weak D match, TRBD1 (6 bases). V lost 2 bases and J lost 5, with 10 bases in between. The V gene's germline CDR1 is SNHLY and CDR2 FYNNEI. The length of the CDR3 is 15 residues. CDR3 DNA sequence: TGTGCCAGCAGTGAATCAGGGGCTGATAATTCACCCCTCCACTTT. It specifies CASSESGADNSPLHF.

The table lists this clone with a count of one. The genes are TRBV15 and TRBJ1-2; tentatively, D is TRBD1 (6 bases). Trimming removed 7 bases from V and 4 bases from J, with 13 bases in between. The V gene's germline CDR1 is LNHNV and CDR2 YYDKDF (reference sequence). The CDR3 has 13 amino acids. The CDR3 nucleotides are TGTGCCACCACCAAGGGGGGGGGCTATGGCTACACCTTC. As protein: CATTKGGGYGYTF.

The rearrangement uses TRBV6-5 and TRBJ1-1; 7 bases agree with TRBD1. Germline CDR1 and CDR2: MNHEY and SVGAGI. This CDR3 has 14 amino acids. The V segment lost 6 bases and the J segment 1 base; nucleotides outside the gene matches: 5. The CDR3 DNA reads as TGTGCCAGCAGGGACGGGACAGCGAACACTGAAGCTTTCTTT. Protein sequence: CASRDGTANTEAFF.

The genes are TRBV19 and TRBJ1-5; 10 bases map to TRBD1. The CDR3 is 16 amino acids. CDR1 and CDR2 from the germline V gene are LNHDA and SQIVND (reference sequence). The V and J ends lost 7 bases and 0 bases, in that order; junction bases with no gene match: 6. Here the CDR3 reads CASKWTGGYSNQPQHF. The CDR3 DNA reads as TGTGCCAGTAAATGGACAGGGGGATATAGCAATCAGCCCCAGCATTTT.

The rearrangement uses TRBV30 and TRBJ2-3, with unresolved D. The CDR3 sequence is 12 residues long. Germline V gives CDR1 GTSNPN, CDR2 SVGIG (reference sequence). The V and J ends lost 1 base and 9 bases respectively, with 11 bases between them. The CDR3 DNA follows: TGTGCCTGGAGTGAGACGGTGACGACGCAGTATTTT. Residues: CAWSETVTTQYF. Looking up the rest from reference TRBV30 and TRBJ2-3 gives the full variable domain: SQTIHQWPATLVQPVGSPLSLECTVEGTSNPNLYWYRQAAGRGLQLLFYSVGIGQISSEVPQNLSASRPQDRQFILSSKKLLLSDSGFYLCAWSETVTTQYFGPGTRLTVL.

The CDR3: CASSLAGGDAEAFF. CDR3 sequence (DNA): TGTGCCAGCAGCTTAGCGGGAGGGGACGCTGAAGCTTTCTTT. This rearrangement joins TRBV7-9 to TRBJ1-1; the D gene is possibly TRBD1 (5 bases). The V gene lost 0 bases and the J gene lost 6 bases, with 11 bases spanning the gap. The V gene's germline CDR1 is SEHNR and CDR2 FQNEAQ (reference sequence). CDR3 length equals 14 residues.

J is TRBJ2-7 and V is TRBV18, with D perhaps TRBD1 (5 bases). The germline V gene encodes CDR1 KGHSH and CDR2 LQKENI. Trimming cost V 2 bases and J 2 bases, with 7 bases left between them. This CDR3 is built from 13 residues. The CDR3 coding sequence is TGTGCCAGCTCACCAACAGGTACCTACGAGCAGTACTTC. It yields the protein CASSPTGTYEQYF.

This chain links TRBV9 with TRBJ1-2; 8 nucleotides align to TRBD1. V gave up 4 bases and J gave up 2 bases; unmatched junction bases: 7. CDR1 SGDLS and CDR2 YYNGEE come from the germline V gene. The CDR3 consists of 15 residues. The CDR3 sequence: CASSIQDRANYGYTF. The CDR3 bases are TGTGCCAGCAGCATTCAGGACAGGGCCAACTATGGCTACACCTTC.

V is TRBV10-3 and J is TRBJ1-5; D gene uncertain. CDR1 is ENHRY, CDR2 SYGVKD, per germline. This CDR3 has 11 amino acids. Trimming stripped 7 bases from V and 4 bases from J, with 5 bases between. CDR3 DNA sequence: TGTGCCATCATTCCTAATCAGCCCCAGCATTTT. It encodes CAIIPNQPQHF.

The CDR3 reads CSVGSGTALYEQYF. Here the CDR3 DNA reads TGCAGCGTTGGGTCCGGGACAGCCCTCTACGAGCAGTACTTC. The V call is TRBV29-1, the J call TRBJ2-7, with TRBD1 identical over 7 bases. Germline V lookup: CDR1 SQVTM, CDR2 ANQGSEA. This CDR3 comprises 14 residues. With V trimmed by 4 bases and J by 3 bases, 9 bases remained unmatched.